This T cell receptor beta chain was profiled in a study of cytomegalovirus exposure and HLA in healthy donors. Study in general: Among the approximately 400 donors who were genotyped, about 79% fell in the genetic ancestry cluster that is associated with self-reported Caucasian donors.

The table lists this clone with a few counts. Its antigen remains unknown. The PCR was carried out with 60 Vbeta primers and 13 Jbeta primers. The data were produced by immunoSEQ multiplex PCR, yet TCRdb's version contains in-frame clones alone and is incomplete. Seen here are over 100,000 clones, roughly three fifths observed once, and the top ten hold 9% to 10%. Study-wide results and caveats: Sequencing likely produced, as an artifact, a cluster of highly shared sequence variants. The study flagged about 150 TCR beta chains as cytomegalovirus-associated.

Germline values: CDR1 MNHEY, CDR2 SVGAGI. V lost 8 bases and J lost 2; bases outside the gene matches: 1. The CDR3 totals 12 residues. Sequenced sample: PBMCs. The TCR comes from a middle-aged man in good health and CMV-seropositive. The chain has TRBV6-5 and TRBJ2-7, with 9 positions matching TRBD1. The CDR3 reads CASGQGPYEQYF. The CDR3 bases are TGTGCCAGCGGACAGGGGCCCTACGAGCAGTACTTC.